Below, 7 T cell receptor beta chains from the same sample are listed, as sequenced in a study of blood T cells in healthy people across ages (dated by TCRdb to the mid-2010s). The library was prepared using 5' RACE. Sequenced using an Illumina HiSeq 2500. The second PCR ran for about 7 to 11 cycles and used a J-beta primer mix along with a sample-barcoded 5' primer. In-frame beta chains were kept once TCRdb had trimmed the public reads at Q25 with fastp and called clones with MiXCR. One record per CDR3 amino acid sequence lists the most common genes and DNA. The sample records around 1.5 million distinct CDR3 sequences, 45% to 70% of which are singletons. The top ten clones comprise 6.5% to 8.5% of the sample. The sample comprised blood. Receptors originate from a man aged 18 to 35 in good health.

The V and J genes are TRBV6-5 and TRBJ2-1, with TRBD2 as a possible D gene (6 bases). Trimming cost V 5 bases and J 12 bases, with 17 bases left between them. CDR1 is MNHEY and CDR2 is SVGAGI in the germline V gene. The CDR3 runs 13 residues. The CDR3 DNA sequence: TGTGCCAGCAGTAAGACTAGTTTTCAAGGGCAGTTCTTC. Translation gives CASSKTSFQGQFF.

The J gene is TRBJ2-3, the V gene TRBV10-3; D ambiguous. Deletions cut 0 bases from V and 7 bases from J, with 11 bases between. CDR1 is ENHRY and CDR2 is SYGVKD in the germline V gene. The CDR3 consists of 14 residues. CDR3 amino acids: CAISESIEGNTQYF. The CDR3 coding sequence is TGTGCCATCAGTGAGTCGATTGAAGGGAATACGCAGTATTTT.

The chain recombines TRBV2 with TRBJ2-5; tentatively, D is TRBD2 (6 bases). The germline gives CDR1 SNHLY, CDR2 FYNNEI. V lost 6 bases to trimming and J lost 0 bases, with 11 bases between them. The CDR3 is 14 amino acids. The CDR3 DNA is TGTGCCAGCAGCACGGCGGGGCACCAAGAGACCCAGTACTTC. It yields the protein CASSTAGHQETQYF. Full variable domain (outside the CDR3, taken from reference TRBV2 and TRBJ2-5): EPEVTQTPSHQVTQMGQEVILRCVPISNHLYFYWYRQILGQKVEFLVSFYNNEISEKSEIFDDQFSVERPDGSNFTLKIRSTKLEDSAMYFCASSTAGHQETQYFGPGTRLLVL.

This chain uses TRBV5-5 with TRBJ2-1; D unresolved. With 1 base removed from V and 3 bases from J, the gap between germline ends came to 17 bases. CDR1 is SGHKS and CDR2 is YYEKEE in the germline V gene (reference sequence). The CDR3 has 17 residues. Here the CDR3 DNA reads TGTGCCAGCAGCTTGATAAGGGCAGTGGGTCTCTACAATGAGCAGTTCTTC. As protein: CASSLIRAVGLYNEQFF.

The J gene is TRBJ2-1, the V gene TRBV4-3; TRBD2 aligns across 9 bases. V was clipped by 1 base and J by 1 base; unmatched bases: 8. This CDR3 spans 18 amino acids. Germline CDR1 and CDR2: LGHNA and YSLEER. CDR3 in amino acids: CASSQGRRGGGSYNEQFF. The DNA for the CDR3 is TGCGCCAGCAGCCAAGGAAGGCGGGGGGGCGGGTCCTACAATGAGCAGTTCTTC.

The gene calls are TRBV20-1 and TRBJ2-4, with a possible D match to TRBD1 (6 bases). Deletions cut 3 bases from V and 0 bases from J, with 15 bases between. The CDR3 spans 16 residues. Germline CDR1 and CDR2: DFQATT and SNEGSKA (reference sequence). CDR3 loop: CSASTHREIAKNIQYF. CDR3 sequence (DNA): TGCAGTGCTAGCACACACAGGGAGATAGCCAAAAACATTCAGTACTTC.

V usage is TRBV6-6 and J usage is TRBJ2-5; D remains unclear. The CDR3 covers 12 residues. Germline V gene data show CDR1 as MNHNY and CDR2 as SVGAGI (reference sequence). The V gene lost 4 bases and the J gene lost 5 bases, with 8 bases spanning the gap. In DNA form, the CDR3 reads TGTGCCAGCAGTTTCCCCACGGAGACCCAGTACTTC. It codes for CASSFPTETQYF.